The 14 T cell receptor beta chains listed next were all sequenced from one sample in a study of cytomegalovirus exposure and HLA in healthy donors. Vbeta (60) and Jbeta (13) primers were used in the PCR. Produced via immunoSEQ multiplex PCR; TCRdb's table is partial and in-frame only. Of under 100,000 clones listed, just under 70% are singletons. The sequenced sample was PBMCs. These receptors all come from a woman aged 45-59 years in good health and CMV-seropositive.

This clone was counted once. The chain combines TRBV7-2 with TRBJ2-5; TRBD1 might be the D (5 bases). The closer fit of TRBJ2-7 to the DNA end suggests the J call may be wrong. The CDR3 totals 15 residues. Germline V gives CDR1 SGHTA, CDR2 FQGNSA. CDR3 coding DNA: TGTGCCAGCAGCTTACTTCCCGACAGAACCTACGAGCAGTACTTC. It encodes CASSLLPDRTYEQYF.

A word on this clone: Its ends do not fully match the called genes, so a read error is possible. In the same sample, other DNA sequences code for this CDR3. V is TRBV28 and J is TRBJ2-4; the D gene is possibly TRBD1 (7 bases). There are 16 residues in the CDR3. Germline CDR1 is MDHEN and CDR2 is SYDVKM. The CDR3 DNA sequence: TGTGCCAGCAGTACCCCGGGCGGGACAGCATTGAACATCCAGTACTTC. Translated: CASSTPGGTALNIQYF.

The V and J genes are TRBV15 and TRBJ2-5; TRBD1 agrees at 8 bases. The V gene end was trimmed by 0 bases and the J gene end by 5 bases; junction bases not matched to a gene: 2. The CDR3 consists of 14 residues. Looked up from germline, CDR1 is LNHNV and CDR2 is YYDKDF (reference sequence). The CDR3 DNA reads TGTGCCACCAGCAGAGACAGGGGGCACGAGACCCAGTACTTC. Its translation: CATSRDRGHETQYF.

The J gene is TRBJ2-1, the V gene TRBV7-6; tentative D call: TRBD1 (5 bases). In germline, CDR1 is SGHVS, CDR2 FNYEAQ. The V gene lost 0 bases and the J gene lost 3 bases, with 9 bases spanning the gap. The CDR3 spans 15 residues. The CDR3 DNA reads TGTGCCAGCAGCTTAGCGCAGGGCTACTACAATGAGCAGTTCTTC. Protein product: CASSLAQGYYNEQFF.

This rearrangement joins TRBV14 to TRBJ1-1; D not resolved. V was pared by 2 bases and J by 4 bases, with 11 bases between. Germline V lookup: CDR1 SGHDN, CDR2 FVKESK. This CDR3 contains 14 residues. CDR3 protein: CASSQPTLGTEAFF. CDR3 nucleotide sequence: TGTGCCAGCAGCCAACCGACACTTGGCACTGAAGCTTTCTTT.

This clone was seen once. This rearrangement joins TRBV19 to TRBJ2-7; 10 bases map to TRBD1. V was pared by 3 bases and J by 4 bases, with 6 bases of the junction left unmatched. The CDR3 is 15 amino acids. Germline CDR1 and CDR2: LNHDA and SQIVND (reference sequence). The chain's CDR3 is CASSITGQGFYEQYF. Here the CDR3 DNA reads TGTGCCAGTAGTATCACGGGACAGGGGTTTTACGAGCAGTACTTC.

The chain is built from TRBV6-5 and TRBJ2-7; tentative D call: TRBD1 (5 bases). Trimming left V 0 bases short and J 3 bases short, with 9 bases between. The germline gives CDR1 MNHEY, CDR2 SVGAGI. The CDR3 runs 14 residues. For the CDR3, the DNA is TGTGCCAGCAGTTACTCGCCAGGGAACTACGAGCAGTACTTC. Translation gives CASSYSPGNYEQYF.

CDR3 loop: CASTRQGAPGGQFF. CDR3 nucleotide sequence: TGTGCCAGCACTAGACAGGGGGCACCGGGGGGGCAGTTCTTC. This chain joins TRBV2 and TRBJ2-1, with 10 bases that match TRBD1. Germline V gene lookup returns CDR1 SNHLY and CDR2 FYNNEI. The CDR3 sequence is 14 residues long. Trimming at V came to 7 bases and at J to 12 bases, leaving 12 bases not matched to a gene.

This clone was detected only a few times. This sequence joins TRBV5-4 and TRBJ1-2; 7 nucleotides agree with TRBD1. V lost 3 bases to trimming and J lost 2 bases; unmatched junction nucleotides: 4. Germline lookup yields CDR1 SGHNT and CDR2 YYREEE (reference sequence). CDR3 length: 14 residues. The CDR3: CASSSATGNYGYTF. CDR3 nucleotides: TGTGCCAGCAGCTCAGCGACAGGGAACTATGGCTACACCTTC. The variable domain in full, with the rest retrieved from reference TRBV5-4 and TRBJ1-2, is ETGVTQSPTHLIKTRGQQVTLRCSSQSGHNTVSWYQQALGQGPQFIFQYYREEENGRGNFPPRFSGLQFPNYSSELNVNALELDDSALYLCASSSATGNYGYTFGSGTRLTVV.

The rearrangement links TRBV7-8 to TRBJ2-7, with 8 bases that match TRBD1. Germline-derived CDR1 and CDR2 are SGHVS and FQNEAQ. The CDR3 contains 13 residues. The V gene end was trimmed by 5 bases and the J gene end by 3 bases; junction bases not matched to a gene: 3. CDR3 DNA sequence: TGTGCCAGCAGCAAAGGACAGGGCTACGAGCAGTACTTC. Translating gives CASSKGQGYEQYF.

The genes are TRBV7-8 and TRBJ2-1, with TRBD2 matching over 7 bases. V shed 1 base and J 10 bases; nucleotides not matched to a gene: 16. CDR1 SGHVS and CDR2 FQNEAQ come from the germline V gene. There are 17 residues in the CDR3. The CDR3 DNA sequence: TGTGCCAGCAGCTTAGAGTTAGGCGGGAGCCCTGCGGAAGAGCAGTTCTTC. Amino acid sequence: CASSLELGGSPAEEQFF.

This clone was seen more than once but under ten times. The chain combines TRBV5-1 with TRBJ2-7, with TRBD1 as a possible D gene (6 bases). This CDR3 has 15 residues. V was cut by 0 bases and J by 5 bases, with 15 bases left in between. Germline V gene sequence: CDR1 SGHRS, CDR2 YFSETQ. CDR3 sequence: CASSLGQAKLDEQYF. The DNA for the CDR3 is TGCGCCAGCAGCTTGGGACAGGCGAAATTGGACGAGCAGTACTTC.

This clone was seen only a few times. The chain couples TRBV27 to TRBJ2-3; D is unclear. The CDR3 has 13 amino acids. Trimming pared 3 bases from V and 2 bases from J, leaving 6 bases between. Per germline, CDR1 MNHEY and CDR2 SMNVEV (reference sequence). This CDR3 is CASSFRFTDTQYF. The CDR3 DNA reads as TGTGCCAGCAGTTTTCGGTTCACAGATACGCAGTATTTT.

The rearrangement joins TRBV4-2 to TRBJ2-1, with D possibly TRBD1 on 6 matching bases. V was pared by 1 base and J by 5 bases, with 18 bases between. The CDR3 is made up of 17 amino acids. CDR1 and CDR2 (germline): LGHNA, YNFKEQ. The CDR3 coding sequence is TGTGCCAGCAGCCAAGCCGGCACCCGGACAGCCCACAATGAGCAGTTCTTC. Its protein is CASSQAGTRTAHNEQFF.